The 15 T cell receptor beta chains below were found in one sample sequenced in a study of T cells in Graves' hyperthyroidism and ophthalmopathy. The investigators amplified TCR beta CDR3 regions from RNA transcripts. The HTBI set primed first-round TCR CDR3 RT-PCR. TCRdb reanalysed the multiplex PCR reads using MiXCR and keeps one entry per CDR3 protein. The table records approximately 330,000 distinct CDR3 sequences, roughly 15% of them present only once. The sequenced sample was blood. The receptors shown here come from a woman aged 40-49 years with Graves' ophthalmopathy.

The chain employs TRBV11-2 and TRBJ2-1; TRBD1 aligns across 7 bases. Trimming removed 5 bases from V and 8 bases from J; junction bases left unmatched: 9. This CDR3 is 14 amino acids long. Looked up from germline, CDR1 is SGHAT and CDR2 is FQNNGV. The CDR3 DNA sequence: TGTGCCAGCAGCCCAGGGGGTAGGCGGGATGAGCAGTTCTTC. As protein: CASSPGGRRDEQFF.

The rearrangement links TRBV3-1 to TRBJ1-2; unclear D gene. The germline gives CDR1 LGHDT, CDR2 YNNKEL (reference sequence). This CDR3 has 14 residues. Trimming shortened V by 0 bases and J by 4 bases, and 9 bases separated the two germline ends. The CDR3 loop is CASSQERAVYGYTF. CDR3 DNA: TGTGCCAGCAGCCAAGAACGGGCGGTCTATGGCTACACCTTC.

DNA for the CDR3: TGCAGCGGGTCGGGATACAATGAGCAGTTCTTC. It translates to CSGSGYNEQFF. This sequence joins TRBV29-1 and TRBJ2-1; perhaps TRBD2 as D (5 bases). V was shortened by 7 bases and J by 4 bases, with 8 bases between the two germline ends. This CDR3 has 11 amino acids. CDR1 is SQVTM, CDR2 ANQGSEA, per germline.

This clonotype was detected many times. This sequence joins TRBV20-1 and TRBJ2-1; a weak D match, TRBD2 (7 bases). The CDR3 has 14 amino acids. Deletions cut 5 bases from V and 0 bases from J, with 11 bases between. CDR1 and CDR2 from the germline V gene are DFQATT and SNEGSKA (reference sequence). CDR3 bases: TGCAGTGCTGGGGGGGCGATCTCCTACAATGAGCAGTTCTTC. Translating it yields CSAGGAISYNEQFF.

Of note for this clonotype: Given a much more abundant clone one base away, this may be a read error. This chain connects TRBV7-2 to TRBJ1-6; no clear D. The CDR3 covers 14 residues. Between the trimmed V and J ends, which lost 3 bases and 9 bases, there was a span of 12 bases. Looked up from germline, CDR1 is SGHTA and CDR2 is FQGNSA. CDR3 region: CASSFGKFGSPLHF. The CDR3 DNA is TGTGCCAGCAGCTTCGGAAAGTTCGGTTCACCCCTCCACTTT.

This clonotype was counted a few times. The V and J genes are TRBV25-1 and TRBJ1-3; D call uncertain. Germline CDR1 MGHDK, CDR2 SYGVNS. This CDR3 has 16 residues. Trimming shortened V by 4 bases and J by 3 bases, and 16 bases separated the two germline ends. CDR3 coding DNA: TGTGCCAGCAGTGGCCCACTGAGCGGGGATGGAAACACCATATATTTT. Its protein is CASSGPLSGDGNTIYF.

This clonotype came up many times. The chain uses TRBV20-1 and TRBJ1-2; D is perhaps TRBD1 (6 bases). The CDR3 runs 11 residues. Germline V CDR1 and CDR2: DFQATT, SNEGSKA (reference sequence). Trimming left V 6 bases short and J 11 bases short, with 16 bases between. DNA of the CDR3: TGCAGTGCCCGCTTTAGGCAGGGGTACACCTTC. Protein product: CSARFRQGYTF.

The chain combines TRBV12-3 or TRBV12-4 with TRBJ1-1; 8 bases align to TRBD1. CDR3 length: 14 amino acids. V shed 2 bases, J shed 5 bases, and the junction held 4 bases outside the gene matches. DNA of the CDR3: TGTGCCAGCAGTTTAAATCAGGGGGCGACTGAAGCTTTCTTT. Translated: CASSLNQGATEAFF.

Comments on this clonotype: A clone one base away is much larger, so this may be a read error. The chain recombines TRBV6-1 with TRBJ2-5; no reliable D call. CDR1 is MNHNS, CDR2 SASEGT, per germline. The CDR3 spans 14 residues. The DNA of the CDR3 is TGTGCCAGCAGACGGACCCCCAACCAAGAGACCCAGCACTTC. Amino acid sequence: CASRRTPNQETQHF.

This clonotype has ten or more counts. The J gene is TRBJ2-1, the V gene TRBV19; D is undetermined. Germline CDR1 is LNHDA and CDR2 is SQIVND (reference sequence). Between the trimmed V and J ends, which lost 5 bases and 5 bases, there was a span of 19 bases. The CDR3 is 16 amino acids. The CDR3 loop reads CASSFVFSSRNNEQFF. Here the CDR3 DNA reads TGTGCCAGTAGTTTTGTGTTCAGTTCCCGCAACAATGAGCAGTTCTTC.

This clonotype has a handful of counts. The chain is built from TRBV11-2 and TRBJ2-1, with TRBD2 identical over 12 bases. V lost 5 bases to trimming and J lost 5 bases; unmatched junction nucleotides: 7. The CDR3 totals 16 residues. Germline V gives CDR1 SGHAT, CDR2 FQNNGV. The CDR3: CASSHQRTSGNNEQFF. Here the CDR3 DNA reads TGTGCCAGCAGCCACCAAAGGACTAGCGGGAACAATGAGCAGTTCTTC. Full variable domain (remainder filled in from reference TRBV11-2 and TRBJ2-1): EAGVAQSPRYKIIEKRQSVAFWCNPISGHATLYWYQQILGQGPKLLIQFQNNGVVDDSQLPKDRFSAERLKGVDSTLKIQPAKLEDSAVYLCASSHQRTSGNNEQFFGPGTRLTVL.

There are many counts of this clonotype. The chain carries TRBV27 and TRBJ2-1, with 7 positions matching TRBD2. The germline V gene encodes CDR1 MNHEY and CDR2 SMNVEV (reference sequence). This CDR3 is 11 amino acids long. Losses at the gene ends were 5 bases for V and 9 bases for J; bases not matched to a gene: 1. CDR3 sequence reads: CASSGRGEQFF. CDR3 sequence (DNA): TGTGCCAGCAGTGGGAGGGGTGAGCAGTTCTTC.

This clonotype was detected many times. The V and J genes are TRBV27 and TRBJ2-1, with 8 bases identical to TRBD1. J lost 7 bases, V lost 5 bases, and 13 bases had no gene match. CDR3 length: 16 amino acids. CDR1 is MNHEY and CDR2 is SMNVEV in the germline V gene (reference sequence). The CDR3 protein is CASSRRGPGGKNEQFF. The CDR3 bases are TGTGCCAGCAGTCGGCGCGGTCCAGGGGGCAAAAATGAGCAGTTCTTC.

Points on this clonotype: One end of the junction varies from germline; a read error may be responsible. CDR3 sequence reads: CASREVKAGVGADTQYF. In DNA, the CDR3 is TGTGCCAGCAGGGAAGTTAAGGCGGGAGTGGGTGCGGATACGCAGTATTTT. The chain joins TRBV2 to TRBJ2-3; 7 positions match TRBD2. The germline gives CDR1 SNHLY, CDR2 FYNNEI. The CDR3 has 17 amino acids.

Regarding this clonotype: This may arise from a read error, as a much more abundant clone is one base away. The chain joins TRBV20-1 to TRBJ2-7, with D tentatively TRBD2 (6 bases). Germline V CDR1 and CDR2: DFQATT, SNEGSKA (reference sequence). The germline V and J ends were trimmed by 3 bases and 4 bases, with 13 bases remaining between them. The length of the CDR3 is 13 residues. Here the CDR3 reads CSASGGAQYEQYF. The CDR3 region has the DNA TGCAGTGCTAGCGGCGGGGCTCAATACGAGCAGTACTTC.